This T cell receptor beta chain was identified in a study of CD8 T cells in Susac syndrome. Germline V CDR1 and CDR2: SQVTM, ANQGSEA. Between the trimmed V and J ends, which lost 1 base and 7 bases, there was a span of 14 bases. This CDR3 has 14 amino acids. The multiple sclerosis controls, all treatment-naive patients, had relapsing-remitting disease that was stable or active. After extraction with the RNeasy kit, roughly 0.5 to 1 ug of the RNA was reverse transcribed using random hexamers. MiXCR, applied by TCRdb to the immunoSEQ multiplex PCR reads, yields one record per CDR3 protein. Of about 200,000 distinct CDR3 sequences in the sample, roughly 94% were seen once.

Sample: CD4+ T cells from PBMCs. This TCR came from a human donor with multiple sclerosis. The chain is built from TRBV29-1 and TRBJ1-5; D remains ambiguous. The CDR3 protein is CSVEVIGPGQPQHF. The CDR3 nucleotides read TGCAGCGTTGAAGTGATAGGACCTGGGCAGCCCCAGCATTTT. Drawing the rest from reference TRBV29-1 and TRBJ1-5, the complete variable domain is SAVISQKPSRDICQRGTSLTIQCQVDSQVTMMFWYRQQPGQSLTLIATANQGSEATYESGFVIDKFPISRPNLTFSTLTVSNMSPEDSSIYLCSVEVIGPGQPQHFGDGTRLSIL.